These 21 T cell receptor beta chains share one sample of origin, sequenced in a study of blood T cell repertoires in COVID-19. TCRdb's copy holds only in-frame clones and misses some; the assay was immunoSEQ multiplex PCR. The sample contains 170,000 or so clones, 70% to 80% of which appear only once. Sequenced sample: PBMCs or T cells enriched from blood (not recorded which). The receptor source for this set is a woman aged 45-60 years who had recovered from COVID-19.

The chain recombines TRBV6-4 with TRBJ1-2, with D possibly matching TRBD1 (5 bases). Germline V gene lookup returns CDR1 MRHNA and CDR2 SNTAGT. V lost 6 bases and J 4 bases, leaving 15 bases between the germline ends. The CDR3 sequence is 14 residues long. CDR3 bases: TGTGCCAGCAGCCAGGGAATTCAGGGCTATGGCTACACCTTC. Translation gives CASSQGIQGYGYTF.

The chain uses TRBV7-6 and TRBJ2-5; 13 bases are shared with TRBD2. The germline CDR1 and CDR2 sequences are SGHVS and FNYEAQ. The CDR3 is 16 residues long. V dropped 3 bases and J dropped 5; count of bases not matched to a gene: 6. The chain's CDR3 is CASSLTSGRPGETQYF. As DNA, the CDR3 is TGTGCCAGCAGCTTGACTAGCGGGAGGCCCGGTGAGACCCAGTACTTC.

In its sample, this clone was seen once. The chain combines TRBV29-1 with TRBJ2-5; no clear D gene. Trimming took 6 bases from V and 3 from J, leaving 14 bases between them. The CDR3 length is 13 residues. Per the germline V gene, CDR1 is SQVTM and CDR2 is ANQGSEA. CDR3 in DNA: TGCAGCGTCGGAGTGACCTTGGAAGAGACCCAGTACTTC. Amino acid sequence: CSVGVTLEETQYF.

This chain uses TRBV5-1 with TRBJ2-7, with 10 bases matching TRBD2. The V gene end was trimmed by 0 bases and the J gene end by 6 bases; junction bases not matched to a gene: 9. The CDR3 extends over 16 amino acids. Germline V gene lookup returns CDR1 SGHRS and CDR2 YFSETQ. For the CDR3, the DNA is TGCGCCAGCAGCTTGGGGCTAGCGGGAGCTTTGGGCGAGCAGTACTTC. It encodes CASSLGLAGALGEQYF.

This rearrangement joins TRBV7-2 to TRBJ1-2, with 8 bases identical to TRBD1. The germline gives CDR1 SGHTA, CDR2 FQGNSA. The CDR3 covers 15 residues. Germline trimming cut 1 base from V and 6 bases from J; bases unmatched to any gene: 7. The CDR3 region is CASSLGLTGVDGYTF. The CDR3 nucleotides are TGTGCCAGCAGCTTAGGATTGACAGGGGTGGATGGCTACACCTTC.

A few counts support this clone. The genes are TRBV6-6 and TRBJ1-6; weak D call: TRBD1 (5 bases). Trimming took 5 bases from V and 0 from J, leaving 14 bases between them. The CDR3 has 17 amino acids. Germline assignment: CDR1 MNHNY and CDR2 SVGAGI (reference sequence). As DNA, the CDR3 is TGTGCCAGCAGTCAGCCAAGGGGAGGCTCCTATAATTCACCCCTCCACTTT. Amino acid sequence: CASSQPRGGSYNSPLHF.

The chain carries TRBV27 and TRBJ1-3, with D maybe TRBD1 (6 bases). CDR1 MNHEY and CDR2 SMNVEV come from the germline V gene (reference sequence). V shed 4 bases and J shed 10 bases, with 26 bases lying between them. This CDR3 has 17 amino acids. The CDR3 DNA is TGTGCCAGCAGTTCTCAGGCGGGGGGCGCAGCCCTAGGGACCATATATTTT. This encodes CASSSQAGGAALGTIYF.

V is TRBV28 and J is TRBJ2-7; 12 bases line up with TRBD2. Trimming removed 10 bases from V and 6 bases from J; junction bases left unmatched: 10. This CDR3 spans 14 amino acids. Looked up from germline, CDR1 is MDHEN and CDR2 is SYDVKM. The CDR3 loop is CATRLAGVVGEQYF. The CDR3 coding sequence is TGTGCCACCCGACTAGCGGGAGTGGTGGGCGAGCAGTACTTC.

This clone was seen just once. The rearrangement links TRBV19 to TRBJ2-5; 8 positions agree with TRBD2. Losses at the gene ends were 2 bases for V and 1 base for J; bases not matched to a gene: 3. The CDR3 sequence is 15 residues long. CDR1 and CDR2 (germline): LNHDA, SQIVND (reference sequence). CDR3 sequence (DNA): TGTGCCAGTAGTATATCTGGGACTAGCCAAGAGACCCAGTACTTC. Translated: CASSISGTSQETQYF.

The chain couples TRBV28 to TRBJ1-1; TRBD1 matches 7 bases. V trimming: 1 base; J trimming: 5 bases; junction bases outside the gene matches: 7. CDR3 length: 15 residues. Germline CDR1 MDHEN, CDR2 SYDVKM. This chain's CDR3 is CASSLFSTGRTEAFF. The CDR3 nucleotides read TGTGCCAGCAGTTTATTCTCGACAGGGAGGACTGAAGCTTTCTTT.

In DNA form, the CDR3 reads TGTGCCAGCAGCCAATCTAGCGGGACTCCTAGGCAGTACTTC. This codes for CASSQSSGTPRQYF. This chain joins TRBV4-2 and TRBJ2-7; TRBD2 agrees at 9 bases. Germline CDR1 LGHNA, CDR2 YNFKEQ. Trimming removed 2 bases from V and 9 bases from J; junction bases left unmatched: 8. CDR3 length: 14 amino acids.

The V call is TRBV2, the J call TRBJ2-3; D may be TRBD2 (5 bases). From germline, CDR1 is SNHLY and CDR2 FYNNEI. The CDR3 length is 13 residues. Trimming took off 8 bases at V and 2 bases at J, with 11 bases between the two ends. The CDR3 sequence: CASRRDYTDTQYF. CDR3 bases: TGTGCCAGCCGCCGGGATTACACAGATACGCAGTATTTT.

V gene TRBV2 combines with J gene TRBJ1-2; 8 bases fit TRBD1. The ends lost 4 bases at V and 0 bases at J; junction bases unmatched: 7. Germline CDR1 and CDR2: SNHLY and FYNNEI. This CDR3 is 16 amino acids long. The CDR3 DNA is TGTGCCAGCAGTGGCGGACAGGGTGGTGCTAACTATGGCTACACCTTC. Translating it yields CASSGGQGGANYGYTF.

This rearrangement joins TRBV3-1 (or the pseudogene TRBV3-2) to TRBJ1-2; 7 bases fit TRBD1. Germline-derived CDR1 and CDR2 are LGHDT and YNNKEL (reference sequence). Trimming removed 5 bases from V and 0 bases from J; junction bases left unmatched: 3. The CDR3 extends over 14 amino acids. CDR3 in amino acids: CASSRDSSNYGYTF. The CDR3 DNA is TGTGCCAGCAGCAGGGACAGCTCTAACTATGGCTACACCTTC.

The rearrangement links TRBV28 to TRBJ1-5; no clear D gene. V lost 8 bases and J 4 bases, leaving 9 bases between the germline ends. Germline assignment: CDR1 MDHEN and CDR2 SYDVKM. The CDR3 length is 12 residues. CDR3 in amino acids: CASREGNQPQHF. The CDR3 DNA reads TGTGCCAGCCGGGAAGGGAATCAGCCCCAGCATTTT.

The chain carries TRBV12-3 or TRBV12-4 and TRBJ2-3; 9 nucleotides match TRBD2. The CDR3 spans 12 residues. J gave up 10 bases and V 6 bases, and 5 bases lay outside the gene matches. The CDR3 DNA sequence: TGTGCCAGCAGGCCGACTAGCGGTTCGCAGTATTTT. It specifies CASRPTSGSQYF.

V usage is TRBV25-1 and J usage is TRBJ1-1; no firm D call. Trimming removed 6 bases at V and 2 bases at J, with 10 bases between. Germline V gives CDR1 MGHDK, CDR2 SYGVNS. This CDR3 contains 13 residues. Written as DNA, the CDR3 is TGTGCCAGCAGGGACCGGGAAAACACTGAAGCTTTCTTT. This sequence encodes CASRDRENTEAFF.

V and J are TRBV10-1 and TRBJ1-4; 10 bases line up with TRBD1. CDR1 WNHNN and CDR2 SYGVQD come from the germline V gene (reference sequence). The length of the CDR3 is 18 residues. Trimming cost V 10 bases and J 0 bases; bases outside gene matches: 14. The CDR3 here is CATVGDRGIKATNEKLFF. CDR3 nucleotides: TGCGCCACCGTGGGGGACAGGGGCATAAAGGCAACTAATGAAAAACTGTTTTTT.

This clone was seen once. The V gene is TRBV18, the J gene TRBJ1-3; D is uncertain. The CDR3 length is 16 residues. V dropped 0 bases and J dropped 2 bases, with 11 bases sitting between them. The germline gives CDR1 KGHSH, CDR2 LQKENI. CDR3 nucleotides: TGTGCCAGCTCACCACCGTCAACTGAACCTGGAAACACCATATATTTT. This sequence encodes CASSPPSTEPGNTIYF.

CDR3: CASNGQPGLAGVYNEQFF. In nucleotides, the CDR3 is TGTGCCAGTAACGGCCAACCGGGACTAGCGGGAGTTTACAATGAGCAGTTCTTC. The rearrangement links TRBV19 to TRBJ2-1, with 14 positions matching TRBD2. Germline-derived CDR1 and CDR2 are LNHDA and SQIVND (reference sequence). V shed 7 bases, J shed 4 bases, and the junction held 12 bases outside the gene matches. This CDR3 region has 18 residues.

The chain links TRBV19 to TRBJ1-1; 8 nucleotides agree with TRBD1. Trimming at V came to 4 bases and at J to 6 bases, leaving 10 bases not matched to a gene. This CDR3 region has 15 residues. From germline, CDR1 is LNHDA and CDR2 SQIVND (reference sequence). CDR3 residues: CASSTGGTGGAEAFF. CDR3 nucleotide sequence: TGTGCCAGTAGTACAGGGGGCACCGGTGGGGCTGAAGCTTTCTTT.